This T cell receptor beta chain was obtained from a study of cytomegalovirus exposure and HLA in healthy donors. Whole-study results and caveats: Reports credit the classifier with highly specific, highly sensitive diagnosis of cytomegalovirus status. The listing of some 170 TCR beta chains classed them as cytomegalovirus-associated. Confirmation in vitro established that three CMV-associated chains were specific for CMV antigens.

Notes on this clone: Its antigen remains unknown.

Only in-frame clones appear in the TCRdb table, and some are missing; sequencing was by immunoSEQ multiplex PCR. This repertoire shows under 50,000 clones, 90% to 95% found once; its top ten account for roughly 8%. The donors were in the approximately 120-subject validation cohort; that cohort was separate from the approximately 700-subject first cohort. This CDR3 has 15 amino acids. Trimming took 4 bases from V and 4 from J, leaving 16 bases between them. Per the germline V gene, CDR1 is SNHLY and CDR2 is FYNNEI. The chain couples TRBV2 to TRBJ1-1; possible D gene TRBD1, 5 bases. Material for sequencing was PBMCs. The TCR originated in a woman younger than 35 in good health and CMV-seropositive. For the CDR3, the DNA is TGTGCCAGCAGTGTAAGGGGCGGGGGTGGCACTGAAGCTTTCTTT. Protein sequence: CASSVRGGGGTEAFF.